This T cell receptor (beta chain) comes out of a study of cytomegalovirus exposure and HLA in healthy donors (dated by TCRdb to the late 2010s). Looking at the study overall: An earlier analysis of a few hundred of the donors reported 276 Gb of sequence data and 95 million to 120 million unique TCR beta sequences obtained from 180 million or so T cells. About 320 gigabases of sequencing data and approximately 93 million unique TCR sequences were included in an early release covering several hundred HLA-typed donors. The genetic ancestry cluster associated with self-reported Caucasian donors included over 65% of the approximately 430 genotyped donors. The aim of the study was to test whether cataloging public T cell receptors could identify signatures of past pathogen exposure. Using immunosequencing, the study profiled T cell repertoires from about 620 subjects and related those repertoires to cytomegalovirus serostatus. In addition to the first cohort of hundreds of subjects, a separate validation cohort of some 120 different subjects was used. To predict cytomegalovirus infection status, the study combined high-throughput TCR immunosequencing, statistical association of individual TCRs with disease status, and machine learning. A later analysis re-examined previously published TCR beta repertoires from just over 650 donors and added high-resolution HLA genotyping to investigate patterns of TCR occurrence. Rather than drawing on any new phenotypic data, the later analysis identified candidate immune exposures from TCR beta sequences and the way those sequences occurred across donors. An earlier analysis of around 540 of the donors applied high-throughput TCR beta sequencing to assess whether each TCR beta V gene segment acted as functional or pseudogenic. Donor age, sex, ethnicity and CMV serostatus were collected together with the repertoire data. Genome-wide SNP genotypes for about 60% of the roughly 670 donors were used in a later genetic analysis, which treated that subset as a discovery cohort. Every discovery cohort repertoire had been produced on one sequencing platform. Both class I and class II loci were covered by HLA typing, at four-digit resolution. Typing coverage varied by locus: roughly 620-630 donors for A, B, C, DRB1 and DQB1; 522 for DQA1; about 570 for DPA1; approximately 490 for DPB1. Roughly 5 DR-DQ haplotypes were handled as single units for association and clustering because linkage in the cohort was strong. Among some 400 genotyped donors of the cohort, an average of approximately 220,000 unique TCR beta nucleotide sequences was sequenced per donor, of which about 18% were non-productive.

Broader findings and caveats from the paper: An earlier analysis of approximately 590 of the donors showed that most TCR beta V segments appeared in productive rearrangements either about 87% or about 30% of the time, which broadly matched IMGT annotations. This cohort had only TCR beta chains sequenced, and the lack of alpha or paired-chain data limited which features could be detected. Most TCR sequences were seen in very few donors, while some public TCRs were found in many individuals. The authors suggested that the approach could potentially be generalized to other disease states and immunological phenotypes. In a later analysis, several top co-occurrence clusters were reported to appear linked to parvovirus B19, influenza, CMV and Epstein-Barr virus. The classifier was reported to diagnose cytomegalovirus status with high specificity and sensitivity in both the original and validation cohorts. Compared with equally common non-associated chains, HLA-associated TCR beta chains in a later analysis were more clonally expanded and had lower generation probabilities. Correlated functional status among segregating V segments might reflect linkage disequilibrium, but an unknown experimental factor could not be ruled out. Because HLA typing was missing for some donors at each locus, association tests included only the typed subset. In a later genetic analysis, a missense DCLRE1C variant was associated with V-gene and J-gene trimming of TCR beta chains, and the association was replicated in an independent cohort. The study listed over 150 TCR beta chains as associated with cytomegalovirus. When HLA alleles, especially DR and DQ, strongly co-occurred, TCR associations were difficult to assign to individual alleles. Specific HLA alleles were associated with about 17,000 TCR beta sequences at a false discovery rate of 0.05 in a later analysis. In a later analysis, TCR association rates were found to vary across HLA loci, with the most associated TCRs seen for DRB1 alleles and the fewest for HLA-C alleles. In a later genetic analysis, fewer N-insertions in productive TCRs were reported among donors in an Asian-associated ancestry cluster than the roughly 700-donor mean. A cluster of highly shared sequence variants was judged likely to be a technical artifact of the sequencing pipeline. The earlier analysis of a few hundred of the donors excluded roughly 17 rarely observed V segments, including chromosome 9 orphons, because counts were too low. The presence/absence analyses assumed that sequencing depth was roughly uniform across donors, and that assumption may not be true. A further reported finding was that TCR beta sequences accurately predicted the HLA-A and HLA-B alleles for most subjects in the first cohort. For the cohort, immune exposure information was limited to CMV serostatus. Some IMGT-functional V segments, including TRBV6-2 and TRBV6-3, could not be told apart with the 87-base-pair reads, so those segments were excluded. A few of the identified cytomegalovirus-associated TCR beta chains were confirmed in vitro to be specific for cytomegalovirus antigens. In a later analysis, most CMV-associated TCR beta chains were found to appear HLA-restricted, with HLA associations seemingly driven largely by CMV exposure.

CDR1 is given as MNHEY and CDR2 as SMNVEV, both from the germline V gene (reference sequence). Between the V and J ends, shortened by 0 bases and 2 bases respectively, the junction contains 8 bases. There are 14 amino acids in the CDR3, from cysteine to phenylalanine inclusive. The retained sequence is limited to the CDR3, 42 bases, with the frame set at the first base. In total, approximately 690 healthy bone marrow donors made up the cohort. At the time of sampling, every cohort member was nominally healthy, though immune exposures that went unrecorded were likely present. The donor tested CMV seropositive, placing the donor among the approximately 310 seropositive members of the cohort. Every donor gave a peripheral blood sample, and the peripheral blood mononuclear cells from that sample were used for TCR beta sequencing. The Qiagen DNeasy Blood Extraction Kit was used to extract genomic DNA from the blood cell samples.

The library was built by means of the immunoSEQ multiplex PCR assay. The multiplex PCR relied on a mix of 60 forward primers for TCR Vbeta segments and 13 reverse primers for TCR Jbeta segments. The CDR3 region of rearranged TCR beta genes was amplified from genomic DNA with a multiplex PCR assay. The Illumina HiSeq System was used to sequence the amplified TCR beta libraries as 87-base-pair reads. As for how the authors treated the data: A later analysis counted around 72 million unique TCR beta chains across the 670 or so repertoires, and around 9.9 million of these chains were shared by at least two donors. Raw reads were error-corrected and collapsed into unique sequences with a nearest-neighbor algorithm that merged closely related sequences to remove PCR and sequencing errors. CDR3 sequences were aligned to IMGT reference sequences to assign V, D and J gene segments. Each retained sequence needed at least a six-nucleotide match to both a V gene segment and a J gene segment. Rearrangements were classified as productive when the CDR3 lacked stop codons and remained in frame with V and J, and all other rearrangements were classified as non-productive. CDR3 was defined according to IMGT convention as the region running from the second conserved V-encoded cysteine to the conserved J-encoded phenylalanine. In an earlier analysis of roughly 610 of the donors, sequences lacking an unambiguous match to a single V gene segment were excluded. An earlier analysis of a few hundred of the donors called V segments functional above 56.7% productive rearrangements and segregating when the between-donor standard deviation exceeded 5%. A statistical classification framework was built for diagnosing cytomegalovirus status from the catalog of TCR beta chain sequences. In a later analysis, V and J genes were assigned by comparing TCR nucleotide sequences against IMGT/GENE-DB human TR gene sequences. A later analysis assigned CDR3 sequences and most-parsimonious VDJ recombination scenarios with the TCRdist pipeline. A later analysis defined each TCR beta chain by its CDR3 amino acid sequence plus V-gene family, and excluded reads lacking a unique V-gene family. A later analysis removed nearly 600 highly shared, low-generation-probability nucleotide sequences to deal with suspected cross-contamination and a sequencing artifact. In a later analysis, a clonal expansion index was calculated for each public chain from normalized within-repertoire ranks of inferred template counts. Generation probabilities in a later analysis came from a VDJ recombination model fitted to out-of-frame rearrangements, and those results were checked against IGoR. A later analysis scored TCR-TCR, TCR-HLA and TCR-CMV co-occurrence with hypergeometric tests, applying a repertoire-size bias correction to TCR pairs. In a later analysis, false discovery rates were estimated by permuting HLA or CMV assignments 20 times. In a later analysis, co-occurring TCRs were grouped using DBSCAN, with TCRdist sequence similarity added in when clustering inside HLA-allele-positive subsets. Co-occurrence clustering excluded repertoires with fewer than 30,000 or more than 120,000 public chains, plus five with anomalous nucleotide sharing. The clones in this table, taken by TCRdb from immuneACCESS, are in-frame only. Not every clone is retained; where verified, under half of the shortfall comes from an unresolved V gene, and the cause of the rest is unknown. That table is the source of V, J and clone size, and D and trimming were worked out from the DNA. The sample table contains fewer than 250,000 clones; only one count was recorded for over 75% of them. The ten largest clones capture about 10% of the sample.

Of note for this clone: Its antigen target is currently unknown. No base qualities exist here, and no much larger clone lies one base off it.

Sequenced input: PBMCs. The clonotype comes from a woman between 50 and 59 years old in good health and CMV-seropositive. The chain uses TRBV27 and TRBJ2-7; the D gene is unclear. In nucleotide form, the sequence is TGTGCCAGCAGTTTATCGGGCAGAACCTACGAGCAGTACTTC. Its translation is CASSLSGRTYEQYF.